This T cell receptor (beta chain) appears in the sequencing data of a study of cytomegalovirus exposure and HLA in healthy donors. Overall study findings and caveats: The tendency of first-cohort TCR clusters to co-occur in the approximately 120 validation repertoires was identified by a subsequent analysis. Cytomegalovirus status was reportedly diagnosed by the classifier with high specificity and sensitivity.

This clone was picked up one time. What it binds is unknown. Sequencing used immunoSEQ multiplex PCR; TCRdb keeps in-frame clones, though not all of them. The sample holds about 400,000 clones, more than 80% seen once. The TCR originated in a woman in her late teens or twenties in good health and CMV-seronegative. Sequenced input: PBMCs.

The CDR3 region is CAWSGLAGDNEQFF. The CDR3 DNA reads TGTGCCTGGTCGGGACTAGCGGGAGACAATGAGCAGTTCTTC. The rearrangement uses TRBV30 and TRBJ2-1; 14 nucleotides agree with TRBD2. V dropped 5 bases and J dropped 5; count of bases not matched to a gene: 2. In germline, CDR1 is GTSNPN, CDR2 SVGIG (reference sequence). This CDR3 has 14 residues.